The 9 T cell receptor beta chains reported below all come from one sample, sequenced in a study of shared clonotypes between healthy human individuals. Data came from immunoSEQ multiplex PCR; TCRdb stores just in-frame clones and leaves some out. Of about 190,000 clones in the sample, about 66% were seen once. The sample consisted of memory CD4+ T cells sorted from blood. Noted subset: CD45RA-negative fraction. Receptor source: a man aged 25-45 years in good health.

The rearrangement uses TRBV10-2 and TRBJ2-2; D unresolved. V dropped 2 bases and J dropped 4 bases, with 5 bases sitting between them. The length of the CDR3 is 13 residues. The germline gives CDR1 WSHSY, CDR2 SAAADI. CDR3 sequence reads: CASSEGRTGELFF. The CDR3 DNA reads TGCGCCAGCAGTGAGGGCCGCACCGGGGAGCTGTTTTTT.

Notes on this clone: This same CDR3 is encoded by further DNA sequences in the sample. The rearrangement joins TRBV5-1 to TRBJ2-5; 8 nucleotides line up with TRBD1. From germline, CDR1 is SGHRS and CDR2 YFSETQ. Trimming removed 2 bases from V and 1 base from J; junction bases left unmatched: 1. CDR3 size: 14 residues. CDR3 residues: CASSLQGGQETQYF. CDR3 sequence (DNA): TGCGCCAGCAGCTTACAGGGGGGCCAAGAGACCCAGTACTTC.

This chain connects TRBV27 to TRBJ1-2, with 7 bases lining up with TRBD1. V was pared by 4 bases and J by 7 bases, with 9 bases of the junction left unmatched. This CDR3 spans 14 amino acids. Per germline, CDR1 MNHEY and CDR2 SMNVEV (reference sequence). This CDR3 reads CASSSGPRGGGYTF. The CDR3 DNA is TGTGCCAGCAGTTCCGGGCCCAGGGGGGGTGGCTACACCTTC.

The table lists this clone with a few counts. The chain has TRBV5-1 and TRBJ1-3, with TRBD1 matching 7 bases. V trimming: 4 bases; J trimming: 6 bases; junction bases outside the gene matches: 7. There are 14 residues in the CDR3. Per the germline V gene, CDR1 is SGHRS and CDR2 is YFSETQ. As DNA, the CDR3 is TGCGCCAGCAGCACCGGACAGGCCCAAAACACCATATATTTT. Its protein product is CASSTGQAQNTIYF.

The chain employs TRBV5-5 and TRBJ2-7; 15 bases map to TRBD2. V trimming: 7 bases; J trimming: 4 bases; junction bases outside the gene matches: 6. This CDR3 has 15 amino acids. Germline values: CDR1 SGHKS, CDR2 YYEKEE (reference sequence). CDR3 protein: CASFGLAGGPYEQYF. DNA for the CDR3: TGTGCCAGCTTCGGACTAGCGGGAGGGCCTTACGAGCAGTACTTC.

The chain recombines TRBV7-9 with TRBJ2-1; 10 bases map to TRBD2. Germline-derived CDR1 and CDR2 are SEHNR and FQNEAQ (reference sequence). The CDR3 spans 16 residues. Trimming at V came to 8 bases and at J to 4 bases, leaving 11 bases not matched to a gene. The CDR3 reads CASSGLAGARYNEQFF. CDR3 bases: TGTGCCAGCTCGGGGCTAGCGGGAGCCCGTTACAATGAGCAGTTCTTC.

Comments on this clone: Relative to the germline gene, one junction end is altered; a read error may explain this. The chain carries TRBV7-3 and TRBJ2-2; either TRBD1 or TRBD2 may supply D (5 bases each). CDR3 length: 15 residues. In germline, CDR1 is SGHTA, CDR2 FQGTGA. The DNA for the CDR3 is TGTGCTAGCAGCGCCTACCGAGGGGTGGCCGGGGAGCTGTTTTTT. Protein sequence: CASSAYRGVAGELFF.

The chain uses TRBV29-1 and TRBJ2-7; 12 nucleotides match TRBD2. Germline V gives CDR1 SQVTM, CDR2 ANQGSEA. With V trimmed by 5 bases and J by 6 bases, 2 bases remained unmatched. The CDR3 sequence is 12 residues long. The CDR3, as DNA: TGCAGCGTTATGACTAGCGGGAGCGAGCAGTACTTC. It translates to CSVMTSGSEQYF.

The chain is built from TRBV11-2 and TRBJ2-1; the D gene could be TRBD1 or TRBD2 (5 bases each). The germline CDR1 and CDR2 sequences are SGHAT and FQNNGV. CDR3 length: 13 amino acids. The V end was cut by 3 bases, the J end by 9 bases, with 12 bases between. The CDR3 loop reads CASSLAGTGEQFF. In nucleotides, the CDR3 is TGTGCCAGCAGCTTGGCAGGGACCGGTGAGCAGTTCTTC.